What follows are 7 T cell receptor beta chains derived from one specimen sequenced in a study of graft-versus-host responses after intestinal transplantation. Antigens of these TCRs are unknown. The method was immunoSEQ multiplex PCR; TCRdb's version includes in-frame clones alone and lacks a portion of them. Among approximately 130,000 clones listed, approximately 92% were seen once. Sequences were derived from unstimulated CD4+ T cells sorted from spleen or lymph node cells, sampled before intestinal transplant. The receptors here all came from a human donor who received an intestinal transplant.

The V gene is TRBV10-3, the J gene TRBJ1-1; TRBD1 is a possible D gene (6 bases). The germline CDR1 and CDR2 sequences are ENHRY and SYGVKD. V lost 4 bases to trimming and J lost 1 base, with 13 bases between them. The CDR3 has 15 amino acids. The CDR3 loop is CAISGGQGPNTEAFF. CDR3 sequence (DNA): TGTGCCATCAGTGGGGGGCAGGGCCCGAACACTGAAGCTTTCTTT.

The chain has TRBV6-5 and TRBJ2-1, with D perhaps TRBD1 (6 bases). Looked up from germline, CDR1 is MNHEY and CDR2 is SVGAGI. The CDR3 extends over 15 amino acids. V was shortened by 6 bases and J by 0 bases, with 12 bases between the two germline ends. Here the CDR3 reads CASSPMTGSYNEQFF. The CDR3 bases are TGTGCCAGCAGCCCTATGACAGGCTCCTACAATGAGCAGTTCTTC.

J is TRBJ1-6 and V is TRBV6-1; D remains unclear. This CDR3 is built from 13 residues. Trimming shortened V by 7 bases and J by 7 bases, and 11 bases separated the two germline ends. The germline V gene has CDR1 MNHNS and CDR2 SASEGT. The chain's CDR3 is CASILGRNSPLHF. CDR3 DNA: TGTGCCAGCATATTGGGCCGGAATTCACCCCTCCACTTT.

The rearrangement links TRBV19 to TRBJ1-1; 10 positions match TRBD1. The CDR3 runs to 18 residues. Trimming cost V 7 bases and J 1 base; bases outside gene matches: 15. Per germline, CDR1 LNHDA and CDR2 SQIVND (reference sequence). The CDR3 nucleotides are TGTGCCAGTACCCCTAACCTAGGGACAGGGGTTAGGAACACTGAAGCTTTCTTT. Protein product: CASTPNLGTGVRNTEAFF.

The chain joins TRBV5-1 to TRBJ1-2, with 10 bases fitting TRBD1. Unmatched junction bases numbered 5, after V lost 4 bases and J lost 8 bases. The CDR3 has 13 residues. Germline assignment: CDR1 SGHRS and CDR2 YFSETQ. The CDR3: CASSTGTGEGYTF. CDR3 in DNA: TGCGCCAGCAGCACCGGGACAGGGGAGGGCTACACCTTC.

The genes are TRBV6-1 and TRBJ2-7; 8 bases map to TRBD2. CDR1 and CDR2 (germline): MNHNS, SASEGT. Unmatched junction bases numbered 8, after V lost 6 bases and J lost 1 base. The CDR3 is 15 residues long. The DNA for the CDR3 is TGTGCCAGCAGCGATAGCGGGGAACTATCCTACGAGCAGTACTTC. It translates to CASSDSGELSYEQYF.

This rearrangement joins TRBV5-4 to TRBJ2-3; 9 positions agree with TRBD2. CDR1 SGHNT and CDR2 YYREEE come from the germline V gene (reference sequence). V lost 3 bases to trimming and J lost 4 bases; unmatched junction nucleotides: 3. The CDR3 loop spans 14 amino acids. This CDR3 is CASSSGLAPDTQYF. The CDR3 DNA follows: TGTGCCAGCAGCTCAGGACTAGCGCCAGATACGCAGTATTTT.